Shown below are 26 T cell receptor beta chains from a single sample sequenced in a study of blood T cells in healthy people across ages (dated by TCRdb to 2015 to 2017). The library was prepared using 5' RACE. Sequenced on an Illumina HiSeq 2500. A second PCR of about 6 to 12 cycles was run with a J-beta primer mix and a sample-barcoded 5' primer. TCRdb redid the processing of the public reads, applying fastp at Q25 and MiXCR, and retained in-frame beta chains. Every distinct CDR3 protein forms one entry, paired with its most common genes and DNA. Recorded for this sample are 800,000 or so distinct CDR3 sequences; 20% to 25% of them occurred a single time. The ten largest make up approximately 4% of the sample. These data were likewise used in another study, on T cells of mothers and their children.

The sample consisted of blood. These receptors all come from a boy aged 5-17 years in good health.

The V and J genes are TRBV27 and TRBJ2-7; perhaps D is TRBD1 or TRBD2 (5 bases each). The CDR3 runs to 15 residues. Deletions cut 2 bases from V and 4 bases from J, with 15 bases between. CDR1 and CDR2 from the germline V gene are MNHEY and SMNVEV (reference sequence). The CDR3 region has the DNA TGTGCCAGCAGTTTAAACCAGGGACCAGTGTACGAGCAGTACTTC. This sequence encodes CASSLNQGPVYEQYF.

The chain joins TRBV29-1 to TRBJ2-5; D is undetermined. Germline CDR1 and CDR2: SQVTM and ANQGSEA. With 7 bases removed from V and 1 base from J, the gap between germline ends came to 10 bases. The CDR3 is made up of 12 amino acids. Here the CDR3 reads CSALGLQETQYF. CDR3 nucleotide sequence: TGCAGCGCCTTGGGCCTCCAAGAGACCCAGTACTTC.

The chain joins TRBV27 to TRBJ2-5, with 7 nucleotides matching TRBD1. The trim removed 5 bases at V and 6 bases at J, leaving 12 bases unmatched. The CDR3 consists of 15 residues. Germline CDR1 MNHEY, CDR2 SMNVEV (reference sequence). The CDR3 DNA follows: TGTGCCAGCAGTATCACAGGGGTGGGCGGAAAGACCCAGTACTTC. Encoded protein: CASSITGVGGKTQYF.

In regard to this clonotype: Germline and junction disagree at one end, which may indicate a read error. V gene TRBV13 combines with J gene TRBJ2-7; 7 nucleotides agree with TRBD2. The CDR3 consists of 12 residues. The V gene's germline CDR1 is PRHDT and CDR2 FYEKMQ (reference sequence). CDR3 nucleotides: TGTGCCAGCAGCTACGGCGACGGGGGGATGCACTTC. Translation: CASSYGDGGMHF. Using reference TRBV13 and TRBJ2-7 for the parts outside the CDR3, the full variable domain is AAGVIQSPRHLIKEKRETATLKCYPIPRHDTVYWYQQGPGQDPQFLISFYEKMQSDKGSIPDRFSAQQFSDYHSELNMSSLELGDSALYFCASSYGDGGMHFGPGTRLTVT.

This chain uses TRBV3-1 with TRBJ1-5; D is unclear. Trimming took 5 bases from V and 6 from J, leaving 8 bases between them. The CDR3 runs to 12 residues. Germline V CDR1 and CDR2: LGHDT, YNNKEL (reference sequence). The CDR3 sequence is CASSNPGQPQHF. The CDR3 region has the DNA TGTGCCAGCAGCAACCCGGGTCAGCCCCAGCATTTT.

V and J are TRBV6-4 and TRBJ1-1; D not resolved. V lost 5 bases and J lost 4, with 14 bases in between. The CDR3 has 14 residues. Germline CDR1 is MRHNA and CDR2 is SNTAGT. This chain's CDR3 is CASSRAEGATEAFF. As DNA, the CDR3 is TGTGCCAGCAGTCGGGCGGAGGGCGCCACTGAAGCTTTCTTT.

This clonotype was observed a few times. V usage is TRBV24-1 and J usage is TRBJ2-2; perhaps D is TRBD1 or TRBD2 (5 bases each). CDR3 length: 14 amino acids. Germline assignment: CDR1 KGHDR and CDR2 SFDVKD. Between the trimmed V and J ends, which lost 5 bases and 3 bases, there was a span of 9 bases. The CDR3 loop reads CATSGGPDTGELFF. In DNA form, the CDR3 reads TGTGCCACCAGTGGGGGACCCGACACCGGGGAGCTGTTTTTT.

The chain carries TRBV12-3 or TRBV12-4 and TRBJ1-4; unclear D gene. Trimming removed 3 bases from V and 8 bases from J, with 10 bases in between. The CDR3 contains 13 residues. CDR3 in amino acids: CASSLRDVEKLFF. CDR3 in DNA: TGTGCCAGCAGTTTGAGGGATGTAGAAAAACTGTTTTTT.

The chain couples TRBV6-5 to TRBJ2-5; 7 nucleotides line up with TRBD2. The DNA matches TRBJ2-1 better at its end, which makes the J call doubtful. Germline assignment: CDR1 MNHEY and CDR2 SVGAGI. The CDR3 is 13 residues long. This CDR3 is CASSYRREREQFF. CDR3 nucleotide sequence: TGTGCCAGCAGTTACCGGCGGGAGCGTGAGCAGTTCTTC.

This clonotype was recorded a few times. The genes are TRBV20-1 and TRBJ1-4; the D is unclear. The CDR3 has 13 residues. CDR1 is DFQATT and CDR2 is SNEGSKA in the germline V gene (reference sequence). V gave up 3 bases and J gave up 3 bases, with 8 bases separating them. The CDR3 protein is CSARGGANEKLFF. CDR3 sequence (DNA): TGCAGTGCTAGGGGCGGGGCTAATGAAAAACTGTTTTTT.

This clonotype was observed a handful of times. The chain uses TRBV27 and TRBJ2-1; 7 bases agree with TRBD2. V shed 7 bases, J shed 5 bases, and the junction held 8 bases outside the gene matches. The CDR3 consists of 14 residues. Germline-derived CDR1 and CDR2 are MNHEY and SMNVEV (reference sequence). CDR3 region: CASTMAGEDNEQFF. DNA of the CDR3: TGTGCCAGCACCATGGCGGGGGAGGACAATGAGCAGTTCTTC.

The V gene is TRBV20-1, the J gene TRBJ2-1; possible D gene TRBD2, 6 bases. CDR1 is DFQATT and CDR2 is SNEGSKA in the germline V gene (reference sequence). CDR3 length: 12 amino acids. Trimming cost V 2 bases and J 9 bases, with 11 bases left between them. CDR3 DNA: TGCAGTGCTAGAAGGACTACCGGTGAGCAGTTCTTC. Translated: CSARRTTGEQFF.

The rearrangement joins TRBV20-1 to TRBJ2-3; D not certain. CDR1 DFQATT and CDR2 SNEGSKA come from the germline V gene (reference sequence). The CDR3 extends over 13 amino acids. Deletions cut 5 bases from V and 6 bases from J, with 15 bases between. CDR3 sequence (DNA): TGCAGTGCTCGATTTAGTGGGTCTGATACGCAGTATTTT. This codes for CSARFSGSDTQYF.

The rearrangement joins TRBV28 to TRBJ1-5; D not resolved. The V end was cut by 7 bases, the J end by 1 base, with 5 bases between. The germline V gene has CDR1 MDHEN and CDR2 SYDVKM. There are 12 residues in the CDR3. CDR3 sequence: CASNESNQPQHF. The CDR3 nucleotides read TGTGCCAGCAATGAGAGCAATCAGCCCCAGCATTTT.

This clonotype was recorded a few times. The rearrangement uses TRBV7-9 and TRBJ2-5; 13 bases fit TRBD2. The CDR3 totals 15 residues. Per the germline V gene, CDR1 is SEHNR and CDR2 is FQNEAQ (reference sequence). The junction had 2 bases not matched to a gene; V was cut back by 5 bases and J by 2 bases. CDR3 sequence (DNA): TGTGCCAGCAGCACGACTAGCGGGGGGCAAGAGACCCAGTACTTC. Translated: CASSTTSGGQETQYF. Looking up the rest from reference TRBV7-9 and TRBJ2-5 gives the full variable domain: DTGVSQNPRHKITKRGQNVTFRCDPISEHNRLYWYRQTLGQGPEFLTYFQNEAQLEKSRLLSDRFSAERPKGSFSTLEIQRTEQGDSAMYLCASSTTSGGQETQYFGPGTRLLVL.

This clonotype was seen a few times. The chain has TRBV7-9 and TRBJ1-1; no clear D gene. Germline V gene data show CDR1 as SEHNR and CDR2 as FQNEAQ (reference sequence). This CDR3 is 12 amino acids long. V dropped 5 bases and J dropped 7 bases, with 11 bases sitting between them. The CDR3 loop is CASSHEEGEAFF. The CDR3 DNA reads as TGTGCCAGCAGCCATGAAGAGGGTGAAGCTTTCTTT. Looking up the rest from reference TRBV7-9 and TRBJ1-1 gives the full variable domain: DTGVSQNPRHKITKRGQNVTFRCDPISEHNRLYWYRQTLGQGPEFLTYFQNEAQLEKSRLLSDRFSAERPKGSFSTLEIQRTEQGDSAMYLCASSHEEGEAFFGQGTRLTVV.

The V call is TRBV5-1, the J call TRBJ1-4, with 8 positions matching TRBD1. The junction had 8 bases not matched to a gene; V was cut back by 4 bases and J by 3 bases. CDR3 length: 16 residues. CDR1 and CDR2 from the germline V gene are SGHRS and YFSETQ. CDR3 DNA: TGCGCCAGCAGCCTGGGACAGGCAGGGTCTAATGAAAAACTGTTTTTT. Its protein product is CASSLGQAGSNEKLFF.

The chain is built from TRBV29-1 and TRBJ2-5; weak D call: TRBD2 (6 bases). This CDR3 contains 13 residues. The V end lost 5 bases, the J end lost 4 bases, and 14 bases lay between the germline ends. The V gene's germline CDR1 is SQVTM and CDR2 ANQGSEA. This CDR3 reads CSVHGRLSETQYF. The CDR3 nucleotides are TGCAGCGTTCACGGGAGACTTTCAGAGACCCAGTACTTC.

This clonotype was seen only a few times. The rearrangement joins TRBV15 to TRBJ1-2; maybe TRBD1 (6 bases). From germline, CDR1 is LNHNV and CDR2 YYDKDF (reference sequence). The CDR3 runs 14 residues. Trimming took off 2 bases at V and 3 bases at J, with 10 bases between the two ends. This chain's CDR3 is CATSRKQGHYGYTF. In DNA form, the CDR3 reads TGTGCCACCAGCAGAAAACAGGGTCACTATGGCTACACCTTC.

The chain carries TRBV7-2 and TRBJ1-2; D unresolved. The ends were cut back, 1 base at V and 6 bases at J, with 12 bases in the middle. CDR3 length: 14 residues. The germline V gene has CDR1 SGHTA and CDR2 FQGNSA. The CDR3 DNA reads TGTGCCAGCAGCTTAGTCGTGCAGCCCAATGGCTACACCTTC. This sequence encodes CASSLVVQPNGYTF.

This clonotype was counted between two and nine times. V gene TRBV12-3 or TRBV12-4 combines with J gene TRBJ1-3, with 7 nucleotides matching TRBD1. This CDR3 has 16 amino acids. J gave up 2 bases and V 7 bases, and 11 bases lay outside the gene matches. CDR3 amino acids: CASTLGGQPTGNTIYF. CDR3 DNA sequence: TGTGCCAGCACCTTAGGGGGACAGCCGACTGGAAACACCATATATTTT.

This chain links TRBV9 with TRBJ2-2; a weak D match, TRBD1 (5 bases). V shed 0 bases and J shed 6 bases, with 15 bases lying between them. Germline V gene lookup returns CDR1 SGDLS and CDR2 YYNGEE. CDR3 length equals 16 residues. CDR3 amino acids: CASSVDRQGGPGELFF. For the CDR3, the DNA is TGTGCCAGCAGCGTAGATAGGCAGGGCGGTCCCGGGGAGCTGTTTTTT.

V usage is TRBV4-3 and J usage is TRBJ2-1; 11 nucleotides line up with TRBD1. The V gene's germline CDR1 is LGHNA and CDR2 YSLEER. Trimming removed 4 bases from V and 5 bases from J; junction bases left unmatched: 4. The CDR3 is 15 residues long. The CDR3 is CASSPGTGGHNEQFF. The CDR3 region has the DNA TGCGCCAGCAGCCCCGGGACAGGGGGACACAATGAGCAGTTCTTC.

This rearrangement joins TRBV14 to TRBJ2-1, with a possible D match to TRBD2 (5 bases). Germline loops: CDR1 SGHDN, CDR2 FVKESK. Trimming pared 7 bases from V and 0 bases from J, leaving 13 bases between. The CDR3 runs 15 residues. The CDR3 loop reads CASNAGVSSYNEQFF. DNA of the CDR3: TGTGCCAGCAACGCCGGGGTCAGCTCCTACAATGAGCAGTTCTTC.

The chain carries TRBV5-1 and TRBJ1-1; D gene unclear. Germline V CDR1 and CDR2: SGHRS, YFSETQ. The ends were cut back, 0 bases at V and 3 bases at J, with 12 bases in the middle. This CDR3 contains 15 residues. CDR3: CASSLEGRSDTEAFF. CDR3 DNA sequence: TGCGCCAGCAGCTTGGAGGGAAGGAGCGACACTGAAGCTTTCTTT.

This clonotype was counted only a few times. The chain carries TRBV29-1 and TRBJ2-1, with 7 bases lining up with TRBD1. The CDR3 totals 13 residues. The germline CDR1 and CDR2 sequences are SQVTM and ANQGSEA. Losses at the gene ends were 6 bases for V and 4 bases for J; bases not matched to a gene: 6. The CDR3 region has the DNA TGCAGCGTCCGGGACAGTATGTACAATGAGCAGTTCTTC. It is translated as CSVRDSMYNEQFF.